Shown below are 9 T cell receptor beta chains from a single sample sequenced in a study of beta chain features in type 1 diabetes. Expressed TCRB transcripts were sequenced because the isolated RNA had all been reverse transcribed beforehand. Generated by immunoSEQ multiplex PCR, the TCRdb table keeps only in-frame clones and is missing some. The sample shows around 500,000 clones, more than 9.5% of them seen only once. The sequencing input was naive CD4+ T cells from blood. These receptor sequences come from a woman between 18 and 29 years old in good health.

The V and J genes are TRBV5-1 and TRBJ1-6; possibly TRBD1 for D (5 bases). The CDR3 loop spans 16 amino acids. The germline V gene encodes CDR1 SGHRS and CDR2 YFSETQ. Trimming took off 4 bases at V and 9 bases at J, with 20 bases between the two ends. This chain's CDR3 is CASSRGEAFAVSPLHF. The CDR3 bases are TGCGCCAGCAGCAGGGGTGAGGCTTTCGCAGTTTCACCCCTCCACTTT.

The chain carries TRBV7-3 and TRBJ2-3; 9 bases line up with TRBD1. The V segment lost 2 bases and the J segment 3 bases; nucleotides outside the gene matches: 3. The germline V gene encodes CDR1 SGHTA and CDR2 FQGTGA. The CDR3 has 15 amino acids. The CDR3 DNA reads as TGTGCCAGCAGCTTAGTGACAGGGGGAACAGATACGCAGTATTTT. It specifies CASSLVTGGTDTQYF. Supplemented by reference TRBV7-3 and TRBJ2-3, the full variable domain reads GAGVSQTPSNKVTEKGKYVELRCDPISGHTALYWYRQSLGQGPEFLIYFQGTGAADDSGLPNDRFFAVRPEGSVSTLKIQRTERGDSAVYLCASSLVTGGTDTQYFGPGTRLTVL.

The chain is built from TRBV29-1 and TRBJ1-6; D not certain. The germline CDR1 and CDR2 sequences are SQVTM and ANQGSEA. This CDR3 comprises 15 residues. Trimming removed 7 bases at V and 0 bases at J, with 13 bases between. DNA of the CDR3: TGCAGCGCCGTTTTCGGGTTCTCCTATAATTCACCCCTCCACTTT. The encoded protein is CSAVFGFSYNSPLHF.

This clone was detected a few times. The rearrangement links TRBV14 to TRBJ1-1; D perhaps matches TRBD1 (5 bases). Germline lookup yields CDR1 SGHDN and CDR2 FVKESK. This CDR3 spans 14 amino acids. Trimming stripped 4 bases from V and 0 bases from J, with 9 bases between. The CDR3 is CASSPRVVNTEAFF. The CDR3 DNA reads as TGTGCCAGCAGCCCCAGGGTTGTGAACACTGAAGCTTTCTTT.

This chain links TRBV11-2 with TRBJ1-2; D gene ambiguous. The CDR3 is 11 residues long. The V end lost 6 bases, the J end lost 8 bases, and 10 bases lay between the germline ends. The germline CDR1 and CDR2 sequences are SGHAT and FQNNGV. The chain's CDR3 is CASRNNGGYTF. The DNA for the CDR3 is TGTGCCAGCAGAAATAACGGGGGCTACACCTTC.

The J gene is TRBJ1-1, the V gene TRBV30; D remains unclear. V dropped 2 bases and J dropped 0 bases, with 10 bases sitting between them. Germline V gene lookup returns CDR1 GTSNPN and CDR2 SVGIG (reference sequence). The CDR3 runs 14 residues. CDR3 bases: TGTGCCTGGAGTACCAGCCCATTGAACACTGAAGCTTTCTTT. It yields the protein CAWSTSPLNTEAFF.

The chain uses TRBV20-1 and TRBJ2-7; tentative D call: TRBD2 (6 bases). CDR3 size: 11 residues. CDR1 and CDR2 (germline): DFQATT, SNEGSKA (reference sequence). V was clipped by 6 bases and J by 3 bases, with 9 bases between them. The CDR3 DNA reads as TGCAGTGCCGGAGGGTTCTACGAGCAGTACGTC. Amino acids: CSAGGFYEQYV.

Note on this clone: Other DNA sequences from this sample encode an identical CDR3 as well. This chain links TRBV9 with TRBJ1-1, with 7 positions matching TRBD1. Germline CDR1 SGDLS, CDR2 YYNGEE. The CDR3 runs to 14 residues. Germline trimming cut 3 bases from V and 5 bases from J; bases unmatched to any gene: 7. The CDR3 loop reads CASSARQGRTEAFF. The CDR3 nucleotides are TGTGCCAGCAGCGCTCGACAGGGTCGGACTGAAGCTTTCTTT.

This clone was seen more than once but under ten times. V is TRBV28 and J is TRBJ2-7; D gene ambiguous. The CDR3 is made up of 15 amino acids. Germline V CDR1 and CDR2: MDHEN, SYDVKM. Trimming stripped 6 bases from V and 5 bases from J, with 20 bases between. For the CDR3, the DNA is TGTGCCAGCAGCACAAACCGGGCCATATCCCACGAGCAGTACGTC. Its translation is CASSTNRAISHEQYV.